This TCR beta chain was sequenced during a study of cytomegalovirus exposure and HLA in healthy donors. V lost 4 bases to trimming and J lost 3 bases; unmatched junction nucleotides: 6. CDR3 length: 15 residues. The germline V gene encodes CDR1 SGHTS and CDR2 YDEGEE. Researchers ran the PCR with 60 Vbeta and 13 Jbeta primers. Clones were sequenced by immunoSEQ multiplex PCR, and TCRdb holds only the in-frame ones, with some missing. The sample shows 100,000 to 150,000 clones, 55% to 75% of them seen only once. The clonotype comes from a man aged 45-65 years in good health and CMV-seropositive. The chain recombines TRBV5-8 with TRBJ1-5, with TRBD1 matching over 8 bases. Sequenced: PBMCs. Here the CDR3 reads CASSRQGTSNQPQHF. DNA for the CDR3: TGTGCCAGCAGCCGACAGGGGACTTCCAATCAGCCCCAGCATTTT.